This T cell receptor beta chain was sequenced for a study of OX40 agonist ivuxolimab in advanced cancers. The table came from immunoSEQ multiplex PCR; TCRdb's copy has only in-frame clones and leaves some out. The sample records some 120,000 clones, 85% to 95% being singletons. The sequence came from an adult with an advanced solid tumor such as melanoma, head and neck, liver or kidney cancer. The sequenced sample was CD4+ or CD8+ T cells sorted from blood, obtained in a trial of the OX40 agonist ivuxolimab.

The CDR3 here is CASSAPGDTGANVLTF. CDR3 sequence (DNA): TGTGCCAGTAGTGCCCCCGGGGATACTGGGGCCAACGTCCTGACTTTC. This chain connects TRBV19 to TRBJ2-6, with D possibly being TRBD2 (5 bases). CDR1 and CDR2 from the germline V gene are LNHDA and SQIVND (reference sequence). The CDR3 extends over 16 amino acids. V gave up 5 bases and J gave up 2 bases, with 13 bases separating them.